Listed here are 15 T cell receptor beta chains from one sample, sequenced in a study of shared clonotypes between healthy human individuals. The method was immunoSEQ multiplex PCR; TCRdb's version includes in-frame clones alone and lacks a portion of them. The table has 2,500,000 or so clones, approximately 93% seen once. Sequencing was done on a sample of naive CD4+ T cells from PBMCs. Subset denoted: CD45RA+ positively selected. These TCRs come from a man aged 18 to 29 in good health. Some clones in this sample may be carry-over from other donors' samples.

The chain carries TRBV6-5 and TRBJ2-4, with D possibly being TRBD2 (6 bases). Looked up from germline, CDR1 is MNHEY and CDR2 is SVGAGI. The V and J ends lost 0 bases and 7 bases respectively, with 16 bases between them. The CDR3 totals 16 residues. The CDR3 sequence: CASSYSEPGLWNIQYF. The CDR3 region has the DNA TGTGCCAGCAGTTACTCAGAACCGGGACTCTGGAACATTCAGTACTTC.

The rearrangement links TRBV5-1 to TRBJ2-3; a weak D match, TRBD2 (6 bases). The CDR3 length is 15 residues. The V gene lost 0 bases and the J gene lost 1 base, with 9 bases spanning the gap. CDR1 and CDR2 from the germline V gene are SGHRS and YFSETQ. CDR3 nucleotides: TGCGCCAGCAGCTTGGTGGCTAGCGGCACAGATACGCAGTATTTT. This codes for CASSLVASGTDTQYF.

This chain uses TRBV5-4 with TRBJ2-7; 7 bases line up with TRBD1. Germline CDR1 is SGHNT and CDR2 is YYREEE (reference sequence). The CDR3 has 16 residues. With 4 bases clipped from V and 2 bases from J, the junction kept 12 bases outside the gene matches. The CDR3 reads CASSAMRGTETYEQYF. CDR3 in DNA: TGTGCCAGCAGCGCCATGAGGGGGACAGAGACCTACGAGCAGTACTTC.

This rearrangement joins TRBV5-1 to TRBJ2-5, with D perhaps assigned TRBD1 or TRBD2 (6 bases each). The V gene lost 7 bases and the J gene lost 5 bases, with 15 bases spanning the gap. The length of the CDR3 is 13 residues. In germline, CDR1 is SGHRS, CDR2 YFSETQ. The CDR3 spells CASHEGGLETQYF. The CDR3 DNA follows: TGCGCCAGCCACGAGGGGGGTCTGGAGACCCAGTACTTC.

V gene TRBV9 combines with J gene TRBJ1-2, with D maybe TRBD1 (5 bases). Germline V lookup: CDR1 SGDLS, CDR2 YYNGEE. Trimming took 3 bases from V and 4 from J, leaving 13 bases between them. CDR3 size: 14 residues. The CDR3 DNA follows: TGTGCCAGCAGCGCCGGACGGGACCGCTATGGCTACACCTTC. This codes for CASSAGRDRYGYTF.

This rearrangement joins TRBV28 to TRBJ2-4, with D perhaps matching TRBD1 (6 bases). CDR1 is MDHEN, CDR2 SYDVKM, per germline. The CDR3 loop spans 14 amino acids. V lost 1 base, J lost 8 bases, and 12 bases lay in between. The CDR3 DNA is TGTGCCAGCAGTTTATCAGGGGCAGGGGACATTCAGTACTTC. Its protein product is CASSLSGAGDIQYF.

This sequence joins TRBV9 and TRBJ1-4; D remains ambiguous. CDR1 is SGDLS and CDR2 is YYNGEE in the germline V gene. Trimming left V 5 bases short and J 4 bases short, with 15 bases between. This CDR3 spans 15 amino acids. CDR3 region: CASSRRVGGNEKLFF. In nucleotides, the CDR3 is TGTGCCAGCAGTCGTAGGGTAGGTGGTAATGAAAAACTGTTTTTT.

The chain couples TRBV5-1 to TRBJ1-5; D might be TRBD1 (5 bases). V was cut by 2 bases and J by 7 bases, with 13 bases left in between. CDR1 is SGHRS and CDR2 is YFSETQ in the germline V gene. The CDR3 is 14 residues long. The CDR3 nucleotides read TGCGCCAGCAGCTTAATTGGGGGGGTACAGCCCCAGCATTTT. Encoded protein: CASSLIGGVQPQHF.

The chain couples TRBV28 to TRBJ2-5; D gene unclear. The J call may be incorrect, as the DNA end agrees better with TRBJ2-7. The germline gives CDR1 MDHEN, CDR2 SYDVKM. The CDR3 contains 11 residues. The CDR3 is CASKASAEQYF. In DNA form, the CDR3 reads TGTGCCAGCAAGGCTAGTGCCGAGCAGTACTTC.

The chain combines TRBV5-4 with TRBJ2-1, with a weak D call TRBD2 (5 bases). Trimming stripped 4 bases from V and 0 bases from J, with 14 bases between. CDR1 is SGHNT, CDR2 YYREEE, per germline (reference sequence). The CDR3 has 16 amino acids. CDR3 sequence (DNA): TGTGCCAGCAGCCTGTCGTGGAGGAGCTCCTACAATGAGCAGTTCTTC. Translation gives CASSLSWRSSYNEQFF.

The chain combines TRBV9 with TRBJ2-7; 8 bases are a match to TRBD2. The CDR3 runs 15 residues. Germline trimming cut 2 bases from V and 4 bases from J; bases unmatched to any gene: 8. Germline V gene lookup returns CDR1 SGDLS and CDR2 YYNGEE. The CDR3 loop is CASSVAGTRMYEQYF. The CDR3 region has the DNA TGTGCCAGCAGCGTCGCCGGGACTAGGATGTACGAGCAGTACTTC.

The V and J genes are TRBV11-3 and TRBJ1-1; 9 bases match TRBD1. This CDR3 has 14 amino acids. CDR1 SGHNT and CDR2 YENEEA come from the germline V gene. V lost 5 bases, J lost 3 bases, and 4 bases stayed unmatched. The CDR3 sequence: CASSGTGRDTEAFF. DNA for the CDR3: TGTGCCAGCAGCGGGACAGGGAGGGACACTGAAGCTTTCTTT.

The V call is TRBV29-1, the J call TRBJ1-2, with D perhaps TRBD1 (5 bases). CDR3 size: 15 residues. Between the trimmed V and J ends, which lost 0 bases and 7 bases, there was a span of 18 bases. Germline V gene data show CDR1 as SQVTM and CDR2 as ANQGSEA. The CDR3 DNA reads TGCAGCGTTGAAGAATACCGGGGGTCACCTATTGGCTACACCTTC. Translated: CSVEEYRGSPIGYTF. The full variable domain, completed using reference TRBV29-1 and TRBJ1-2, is SAVISQKPSRDICQRGTSLTIQCQVDSQVTMMFWYRQQPGQSLTLIATANQGSEATYESGFVIDKFPISRPNLTFSTLTVSNMSPEDSSIYLCSVEEYRGSPIGYTFGSGTRLTVV.

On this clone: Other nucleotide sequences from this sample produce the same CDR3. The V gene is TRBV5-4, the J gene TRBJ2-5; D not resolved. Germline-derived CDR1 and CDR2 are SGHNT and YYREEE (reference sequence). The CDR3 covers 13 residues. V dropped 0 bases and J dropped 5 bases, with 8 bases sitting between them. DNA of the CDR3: TGTGCCAGCAGCTTGGGTTTTCAGGAGACCCAGTACTTC. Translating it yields CASSLGFQETQYF.

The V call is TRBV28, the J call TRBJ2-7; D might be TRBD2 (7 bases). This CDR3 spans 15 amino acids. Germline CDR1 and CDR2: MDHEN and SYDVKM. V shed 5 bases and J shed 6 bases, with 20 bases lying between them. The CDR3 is CASSPHAGAGGEQYF. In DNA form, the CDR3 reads TGTGCCAGCAGTCCACACGCGGGGGCGGGTGGCGAGCAGTACTTC.